The 7 T cell receptor beta chains below were found in one sample sequenced in a study of T cells after posttransplantation cyclophosphamide. Clones were sequenced by immunoSEQ multiplex PCR, and TCRdb holds only the in-frame ones, with some missing. The sample yields around 66,000 clones, about 94% seen once. The sequenced sample consisted of PBMCs. The receptors stem from a woman in her 30s in good health and a related stem cell transplant donor.

The chain combines TRBV13 with TRBJ1-1; no clear D gene. Germline CDR1 PRHDT, CDR2 FYEKMQ (reference sequence). V was cut by 5 bases and J by 4 bases, with 11 bases left in between. This CDR3 comprises 13 residues. The CDR3 DNA reads TGTGCCAGCAGCCAAACGACTCGCACTGAAGCTTTCTTT. Translated: CASSQTTRTEAFF. The whole variable domain, filled in from reference TRBV13 and TRBJ1-1, reads AAGVIQSPRHLIKEKRETATLKCYPIPRHDTVYWYQQGPGQDPQFLISFYEKMQSDKGSIPDRFSAQQFSDYHSELNMSSLELGDSALYFCASSQTTRTEAFFGQGTRLTVV.

The chain recombines TRBV9 with TRBJ2-5; D is ambiguous. Germline loops: CDR1 SGDLS, CDR2 YYNGEE. The CDR3 runs 14 residues. V was trimmed by 0 bases and J by 4 bases, leaving 10 bases between them. CDR3 DNA: TGTGCCAGCAGCGTAGCGGTAGGTGGAGAGACCCAGTACTTC. Residues: CASSVAVGGETQYF.

This chain connects TRBV4-3 to TRBJ2-3; D may be TRBD2 (5 bases). The CDR3 covers 17 residues. Germline lookup yields CDR1 LGHNA and CDR2 YSLEER. The V gene lost 0 bases and the J gene lost 9 bases, with 22 bases spanning the gap. This CDR3 reads CASSQDAPGLSPVTQYF. In nucleotides, the CDR3 is TGCGCCAGCAGCCAAGATGCCCCCGGACTTTCCCCCGTGACGCAGTATTTT.

The chain has TRBV4-2 and TRBJ1-1; D might be TRBD1 (5 bases). Trimming took off 0 bases at V and 3 bases at J, with 11 bases between the two ends. The CDR3 extends over 15 amino acids. Per the germline V gene, CDR1 is LGHNA and CDR2 is YNFKEQ. The DNA for the CDR3 is TGTGCCAGCAGCCAAGAGGGGGTCCGGGACACTGAAGCTTTCTTT. This codes for CASSQEGVRDTEAFF.

The V and J genes are TRBV27 and TRBJ1-3; no reliable D call. The CDR3 has 15 amino acids. The V gene's germline CDR1 is MNHEY and CDR2 SMNVEV (reference sequence). The V end lost 3 bases, the J end lost 1 base, and 10 bases lay between the germline ends. CDR3 in amino acids: CASSFNRGSGNTIYF. CDR3 nucleotide sequence: TGTGCCAGCAGTTTTAACAGAGGGTCTGGAAACACCATATATTTT.

V usage is TRBV30 and J usage is TRBJ1-1; D gene unclear. Trimming left V 7 bases short and J 7 bases short, with 13 bases between. Germline loops: CDR1 GTSNPN, CDR2 SVGIG (reference sequence). There are 11 residues in the CDR3. The CDR3 coding sequence is TGTGCCTTGGATTTGGGTGGTGAAGCTTTCTTT. This codes for CALDLGGEAFF.

The chain combines TRBV15 with TRBJ1-1; perhaps TRBD1 as D (6 bases). Trimming stripped 0 bases from V and 4 bases from J, with 12 bases between. The CDR3 spans 15 residues. Germline CDR1 and CDR2: LNHNV and YYDKDF (reference sequence). CDR3 in DNA: TGTGCCACCAGCAGAGATAGAACAGGGCCCACTGAAGCTTTCTTT. Translation: CATSRDRTGPTEAFF.